This T cell receptor (beta chain) was identified in a study of shared clonotypes between healthy human individuals. Study-wide findings and caveats: For sorted subsets, rarefaction showed incomplete sequencing despite large depth.

A note on this clone: The antigen is unknown.

CDR3 length: 17 residues. CDR1 and CDR2 from the germline V gene are LGHNA and YSLEER. The V and J ends lost 0 bases and 3 bases respectively, with 17 bases between them. Assay: immunoSEQ multiplex PCR; the TCRdb copy retains only in-frame clones and omits some. The profile shows some 2,400,000 clones, approximately 96% of them singletons. The sample consisted of naive CD4+ T cells sorted from blood. Described subset: CD45RA+ positively selected. This chain connects TRBV4-3 to TRBJ2-5; a possible D gene is TRBD2 (5 bases). The sequence was collected from a young man in good health. CDR3 sequence: CASSQDHGTAVKETQYF. CDR3 coding DNA: TGCGCCAGCAGCCAAGATCATGGCACAGCGGTTAAAGAGACCCAGTACTTC.